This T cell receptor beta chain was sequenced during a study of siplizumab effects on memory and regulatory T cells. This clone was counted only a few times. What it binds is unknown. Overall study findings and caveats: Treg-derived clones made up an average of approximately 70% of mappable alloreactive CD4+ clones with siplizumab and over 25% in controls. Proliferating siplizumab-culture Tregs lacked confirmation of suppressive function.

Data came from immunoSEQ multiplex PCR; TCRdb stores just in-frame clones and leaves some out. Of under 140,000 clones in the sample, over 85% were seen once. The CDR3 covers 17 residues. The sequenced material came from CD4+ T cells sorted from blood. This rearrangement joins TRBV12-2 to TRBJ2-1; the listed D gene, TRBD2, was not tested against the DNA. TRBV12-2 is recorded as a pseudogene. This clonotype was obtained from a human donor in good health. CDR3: CASRSVGTSGHYNEQFF. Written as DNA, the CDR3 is TGTGCAAGTCGCTCGGTCGGGACTAGCGGGCATTACAATGAGCAGTTCTTC.